The rows below give T cell receptor beta chains drawn from one sample of a study of T cell responses to AZD1222 COVID-19 vaccine. Libraries were prepared by immunoSEQ multiplex PCR; TCRdb keeps only in-frame clonotypes and omits some of them. The sample contains 25,000 to 35,000 clones, 93% of which appear only once. The starting material was peripheral blood, obtained on day 0 of AZD1222 vaccination. The receptor set was obtained from an adult in good health. Each CDR3 is given with its conserved first and last residue. Each record gives: V gene, D gene, J gene, CDR3 protein. D genes are given only for firm matches.

>TRBV6-2/TRBV6-3|NA|TRBJ2-3
CASSYGLSTDTQYF
>TRBV7-6|TRBD1|TRBJ2-2
CASSLVVGDRASGELFF
>TRBV9|NA|TRBJ2-7
CASSVAEVGYEQYF
>TRBV19|NA|TRBJ1-6
CASSIDEQGDSPLHF
>TRBV11-2|NA|TRBJ1-1
CASSSGGEENTEAFF
>TRBV11-2|NA|TRBJ1-5
CASSLGRNQPQHF
>TRBV5-6|NA|TRBJ2-3
CASSSSPADTQYF
>TRBV29-1|TRBD2|TRBJ2-7
CSVEIAGGEYF
>TRBV6-5|NA|TRBJ1-2
CASSGHKTYGYTF
>TRBV6-5|TRBD1|TRBJ1-1
CASSTGTGTEAFF
>TRBV5-1|TRBD1|TRBJ1-5
CASSLGKNRGHNQPQHF
>TRBV11-2|NA|TRBJ2-2
CASTWTGELFF
>TRBV27|NA|TRBJ2-7
CASSFGGEPRYEQYF
>TRBV30|NA|TRBJ2-7
CAWSLTSYEQYF
>TRBV6-5|NA|TRBJ1-1
CASSYPGGNTEAFF
>TRBV19|NA|TRBJ1-2
CASSIGLDRYGYTF
>TRBV12-3/TRBV12-4|TRBD2|TRBJ2-1
CASIAGAYNEQFF
>TRBV4-3|TRBD1|TRBJ1-1
CASSPGQGETEAFF
>TRBV29-1|NA|TRBJ2-7
CSVEQTYEQYF
>TRBV6-5|NA|TRBJ1-2
CASSYNRPSGHYGYTF
>TRBV6-5|TRBD2|TRBJ2-1
CASRAGGGGFNEQFF
>TRBV27|NA|TRBJ1-1
CASSLRGANTEAFF
>TRBV5-1|TRBD2|TRBJ2-3
CASSSPAGDLHADTQYF
>TRBV6-5|NA|TRBJ2-2
CASSRSAGELFF
>TRBV7-9|TRBD1|TRBJ1-2
CASTRQGGNYGYTF
>TRBV11-2|NA|TRBJ2-3
CASSLRADTDTQYF
>TRBV6-5|NA|TRBJ1-3
CASSFSSGGSGNTIYF
>TRBV11-2|NA|TRBJ1-2
CASSLQFPYGYTF
>TRBV15|TRBD2|TRBJ2-3
CATSRDAASGRRADTQYF
>TRBV4-1|TRBD2|TRBJ2-3
CASSPGLALTSTDTQYF
>TRBV5-6|NA|TRBJ2-3
CASSRMGPKYF
>TRBV6-6|NA|TRBJ1-5
CASSSTGLNQPQHF
>TRBV5-1|TRBD1|TRBJ2-1
CASSLTGQLYNNEQFF
>TRBV6-2/TRBV6-3|NA|TRBJ1-5
CASSLRQVVNAQHF
>TRBV13|NA|TRBJ2-1
CASSLEATPYNEQFF
>TRBV4-2|NA|TRBJ1-6
CASSQGVRSYNSPLHF
>TRBV28|NA|TRBJ1-3
CASRAVGGGSGNTIYF
>TRBV18|NA|TRBJ2-4
CASSPSRDDIQYF
>TRBV27|NA|TRBJ1-1
CASSLVPNTEAFF